Presented here are 29 T cell receptor beta chains from one specimen sequenced in a study of PD-1 blockade in classical Hodgkin lymphoma. Sequencing was performed with immunoSEQ multiplex PCR; in TCRdb, only in-frame clones are kept and a portion is missing. The sample contains some 63,000 clones, 90% of which appear only once. All patients relapsed after autologous stem cell transplantation, and brentuximab vedotin exposure varied. This specimen was peripheral blood mononuclear cells (PBMCs), taken at baseline. These receptors all stem from a human donor with classical Hodgkin lymphoma.

The rearrangement links TRBV2 to TRBJ1-4; TRBD1 might be the D (6 bases). Germline values: CDR1 SNHLY, CDR2 FYNNEI. The CDR3 runs to 15 residues. With 5 bases removed from V and 6 bases from J, the gap between germline ends came to 16 bases. CDR3: CASSKQGLSHEKLFF. CDR3 DNA sequence: TGTGCCAGCAGTAAACAGGGCCTATCGCATGAAAAACTGTTTTTT.

The chain has TRBV9 and TRBJ2-1, with D possibly being TRBD1 (6 bases). Trimming took off 3 bases at V and 6 bases at J, with 16 bases between the two ends. This CDR3 spans 15 amino acids. The germline V gene has CDR1 SGDLS and CDR2 YYNGEE. CDR3 protein: CASSALTGTCNEQFF. The CDR3, as DNA: TGTGCCAGCAGCGCTCTCACAGGGACCTGCAATGAGCAGTTCTTC. Full variable domain (missing parts from reference TRBV9 and TRBJ2-1): DSGVTQTPKHLITATGQRVTLRCSPRSGDLSVYWYQQSLDQGLQFLIQYYNGEERAKGNILERFSAQQFPDLHSELNLSSLELGDSALYFCASSALTGTCNEQFFGPGTRLTVL.

The CDR3 spells CASSCQLDRGYETQYF. CDR3 DNA sequence: TGCGCCAGCAGTTGCCAATTGGACAGGGGTTACGAGACCCAGTACTTC. This chain links TRBV23-1 with TRBJ2-5; 9 bases align to TRBD1. TRBV23-1 is noted as an ORF with a role that remains uncertain. The length of the CDR3 is 16 residues. V shed 5 bases, J shed 5 bases, and the junction held 12 bases outside the gene matches.

V usage is TRBV6-4 and J usage is TRBJ2-5; tentative D call: TRBD1 (6 bases). CDR1 and CDR2 (germline): MRHNA, SNTAGT. CDR3 length: 14 residues. Trimming left V 6 bases short and J 4 bases short, with 15 bases between. The CDR3 coding sequence is TGTGCCAGCAGGCATCCATGGGGGCTAGAGACCCAGTACTTC. As protein: CASRHPWGLETQYF.

J is TRBJ1-4 and V is TRBV28; D is unresolved. Germline CDR1 and CDR2: MDHEN and SYDVKM. This CDR3 comprises 15 residues. Trimming pared 1 base from V and 0 bases from J, leaving 6 bases between. The CDR3 spells CASSLLQSTNEKLFF. CDR3 DNA: TGTGCCAGCAGTTTATTACAGTCAACTAATGAAAAACTGTTTTTT.

The rearrangement joins TRBV30 to TRBJ2-3; 7 positions agree with TRBD2. Germline-derived CDR1 and CDR2 are GTSNPN and SVGIG (reference sequence). The CDR3 is made up of 14 amino acids. The J segment lost 4 bases and the V segment lost 0 bases, leaving 4 bases of the junction unmatched. CDR3 in amino acids: CAWSVLAGADTQYF. CDR3 coding DNA: TGTGCCTGGAGTGTACTGGCGGGAGCAGATACGCAGTATTTT.

V is TRBV11-2 and J is TRBJ2-3; 10 positions agree with TRBD2. CDR3 length: 16 amino acids. V lost 5 bases, J lost 4 bases, and 9 bases stayed unmatched. Looked up from germline, CDR1 is SGHAT and CDR2 is FQNNGV. CDR3 loop: CASSTTAGGPSDTQYF. The CDR3 nucleotides are TGTGCCAGCAGCACCACAGCGGGGGGGCCTTCAGATACGCAGTATTTT.

The chain links TRBV7-9 to TRBJ2-4; 8 bases match TRBD2. V lost 5 bases, J lost 3 bases, and 9 bases stayed unmatched. The CDR3 spans 16 residues. CDR1 is SEHNR and CDR2 is FQNEAQ in the germline V gene (reference sequence). This chain's CDR3 is CASSPREGRVKNIQYF. CDR3 coding DNA: TGTGCCAGCAGCCCCCGGGAGGGCCGGGTCAAAAACATTCAGTACTTC.

The count of this clone is one. This chain joins TRBV28 and TRBJ2-7; D remains unclear. This CDR3 spans 11 amino acids. With 6 bases removed from V and 4 bases from J, the gap between germline ends came to 7 bases. From germline, CDR1 is MDHEN and CDR2 SYDVKM. CDR3 nucleotides: TGTGCCAGCAGCCAGACTTACGAGCAGTACTTC. Translated: CASSQTYEQYF.

This chain connects TRBV29-1 to TRBJ1-2, with 8 bases lining up with TRBD1. The CDR3 is 16 residues long. The J segment lost 6 bases and the V segment lost 2 bases, leaving 14 bases of the junction unmatched. Per germline, CDR1 SQVTM and CDR2 ANQGSEA. The CDR3, as DNA: TGCAGCGTTGAATTGCAATTGACAGGGGATAAGAATGGCTACACCTTC. Its protein product is CSVELQLTGDKNGYTF.

This chain links TRBV13 with TRBJ1-2, with 7 bases matching TRBD1. Germline V gives CDR1 PRHDT, CDR2 FYEKMQ (reference sequence). This CDR3 is built from 14 residues. V shed 0 bases and J 5 bases; nucleotides not matched to a gene: 3. CDR3 in amino acids: CASSLGGDSYGYTF. The DNA of the CDR3 is TGTGCCAGCAGCTTAGGAGGGGACAGTTATGGCTACACCTTC.

The V call is TRBV29-1, the J call TRBJ2-1; a possible D gene is TRBD1 (6 bases). The CDR3 is 13 amino acids. Germline assignment: CDR1 SQVTM and CDR2 ANQGSEA. V was shortened by 8 bases and J by 0 bases, with 11 bases between the two germline ends. The CDR3 is CSWGQGSYNEQFF. Here the CDR3 DNA reads TGCAGCTGGGGGCAGGGCTCCTACAATGAGCAGTTCTTC.

This chain joins TRBV6-6 and TRBJ1-2; D unclear. The V and J ends lost 5 bases and 8 bases respectively, with 12 bases between them. Germline assignment: CDR1 MNHNY and CDR2 SVGAGI (reference sequence). The CDR3 runs 12 residues. The CDR3 nucleotides read TGTGCCAGCAGTACGGGAGCAGGCGGCTACACCTTC. This gives the protein CASSTGAGGYTF.

This rearrangement joins TRBV11-3 to TRBJ1-1; no reliable D call. Per germline, CDR1 SGHNT and CDR2 YENEEA. This CDR3 is 14 amino acids long. Trimming left V 5 bases short and J 7 bases short, with 17 bases between. CDR3 bases: TGTGCCAGCAGCCCTACTACTTCTTCTCGTGAAGCTTTCTTT. It translates to CASSPTTSSREAFF. The full variable domain, in which reference TRBV11-3 and TRBJ1-1 provide the parts outside the CDR3, is EAGVVQSPRYKIIEKKQPVAFWCNPISGHNTLYWYLQNLGQGPELLIRYENEEAVDDSQLPKDRFSAERLKGVDSTLKIQPAELGDSAVYLCASSPTTSSREAFFGQGTRLTVV.

The chain combines TRBV19 with TRBJ2-1; D possibly corresponds to TRBD1 (5 bases). V was shortened by 5 bases and J by 3 bases, with 11 bases between the two germline ends. CDR1 and CDR2 (germline): LNHDA, SQIVND (reference sequence). CDR3 size: 14 residues. The DNA of the CDR3 is TGTGCCAGTAGTGCCAGTCAGGGCTACAATGAGCAGTTCTTC. Its protein product is CASSASQGYNEQFF. Drawing the rest from reference TRBV19 and TRBJ2-1, the complete variable domain is DGGITQSPKYLFRKEGQNVTLSCEQNLNHDAMYWYRQDPGQGLRLIYYSQIVNDFQKGDIAEGYSVSREKKESFPLTVTSAQKNPTAFYLCASSASQGYNEQFFGPGTRLTVL.

The chain carries TRBV7-9 and TRBJ2-3; no reliable D call. The germline V gene has CDR1 SEHNR and CDR2 FQNEAQ (reference sequence). V was pared by 5 bases and J by 4 bases, with 13 bases between. The CDR3 extends over 14 amino acids. The CDR3 loop reads CASSPDPQSDTQYF. The CDR3 nucleotides read TGTGCCAGCAGCCCAGACCCACAGTCAGATACGCAGTATTTT.

This rearrangement joins TRBV28 to TRBJ1-5, with 11 positions matching TRBD1. Trimming took 3 bases from V and 6 from J; bases not matched to a gene: 10. This CDR3 contains 17 residues. The germline gives CDR1 MDHEN, CDR2 SYDVKM. This CDR3 is CASSFRAGQGVSQPQHF. The DNA for the CDR3 is TGTGCCAGCAGTTTTAGGGCGGGACAGGGGGTCTCTCAGCCCCAGCATTTT.

The chain employs TRBV7-9 and TRBJ2-3; D gene ambiguous. V was pared by 5 bases and J by 1 base, with 16 bases between. The CDR3 covers 16 residues. Germline values: CDR1 SEHNR, CDR2 FQNEAQ (reference sequence). CDR3 sequence: CASSPPFLTRTDTQYF. The DNA of the CDR3 is TGTGCCAGCAGCCCGCCATTTCTAACCCGCACAGATACGCAGTATTTT.

This chain uses TRBV13 with TRBJ2-1; D gene ambiguous. Germline CDR1 is PRHDT and CDR2 is FYEKMQ (reference sequence). Trimming shortened V by 0 bases and J by 5 bases, and 11 bases separated the two germline ends. The CDR3 has 15 residues. In DNA form, the CDR3 reads TGTGCCAGCAGCTTAGGCTGGCCGACGAACAATGAGCAGTTCTTC. Protein: CASSLGWPTNNEQFF.

CDR3 nucleotides: TGTGCCAGCAGTGACAGCCTGAACACTGAAGCTTTCTTT. This encodes CASSDSLNTEAFF. The V and J genes are TRBV27 and TRBJ1-1; D may be TRBD1 (5 bases). The CDR3 covers 13 residues. Germline-derived CDR1 and CDR2 are MNHEY and SMNVEV (reference sequence). Trimming pared 5 bases from V and 0 bases from J, leaving 7 bases between.

This chain links TRBV4-1 with TRBJ1-5; no reliable D call. This CDR3 is 13 amino acids long. CDR1 and CDR2 from the germline V gene are MGHRA and YSYEKL. Trimming removed 1 base at V and 2 bases at J, with 3 bases between. The CDR3 protein is CASSQGGNQPQHF. The CDR3 coding sequence is TGCGCCAGCAGCCAAGGGGGCAATCAGCCCCAGCATTTT.

This chain uses TRBV19 with TRBJ2-2; D is unresolved. Deletions cut 1 base from V and 6 bases from J, with 3 bases between. The CDR3 is 12 amino acids. Per germline, CDR1 LNHDA and CDR2 SQIVND (reference sequence). The CDR3 nucleotides read TGTGCCAGTAGTATAGTTCCCGGGGAGCTGTTTTTT. Encoded protein: CASSIVPGELFF.

The genes are TRBV14 and TRBJ2-7, with 12 bases that match TRBD2. J lost 5 bases, V lost 1 base, and 3 bases had no gene match. Germline V gene sequence: CDR1 SGHDN, CDR2 FVKESK. CDR3 size: 15 residues. Here the CDR3 DNA reads TGTGCCAGCAGCCAAGGACTAGCGGGAGTTCACGAGCAGTACTTC. It codes for CASSQGLAGVHEQYF.

This chain uses TRBV19 with TRBJ2-3, with TRBD2 matching over 7 bases. The CDR3 sequence is 17 residues long. Germline CDR1 and CDR2: LNHDA and SQIVND (reference sequence). Losses at the gene ends were 3 bases for V and 0 bases for J; bases not matched to a gene: 9. CDR3 nucleotides: TGTGCCAGTAGTATGAGGCGGGAGACCACTAGCACAGATACGCAGTATTTT. It specifies CASSMRRETTSTDTQYF.

The chain has TRBV2 and TRBJ2-7, with a tentative D call TRBD1 (6 bases). CDR1 is SNHLY, CDR2 FYNNEI, per germline. The ends were cut back, 4 bases at V and 6 bases at J, with 13 bases in the middle. The CDR3 has 13 amino acids. The CDR3 region is CASSGLGGSEQYF. In nucleotides, the CDR3 is TGTGCCAGCAGTGGGTTAGGGGGTTCCGAGCAGTACTTC.

The rearrangement links TRBV10-2 to TRBJ1-1; the match to TRBD1 covers 7 bases. Germline CDR1 reads WSHSY; CDR2 reads SAAADI. The CDR3 covers 14 residues. V lost 3 bases, J lost 1 base, and 2 bases stayed unmatched. The chain's CDR3 is CASSDRGRNTEAFF. In nucleotides, the CDR3 is TGCGCCAGCAGTGACAGGGGGAGGAACACTGAAGCTTTCTTT.

The J gene is TRBJ2-1, the V gene TRBV18, with 8 bases matching TRBD2. V shed 5 bases and J 0 bases; nucleotides not matched to a gene: 3. The CDR3 has 15 residues. The germline V gene has CDR1 KGHSH and CDR2 LQKENI. The CDR3 reads CASSSGLASYNEQFF. DNA of the CDR3: TGTGCCAGCTCATCCGGACTAGCCTCCTACAATGAGCAGTTCTTC.

This clone has just one count. The rearrangement links TRBV12-5 to TRBJ2-3, with D possibly being TRBD1 or TRBD2 (5 bases each). Trimming pared 3 bases from V and 0 bases from J, leaving 10 bases between. Germline-derived CDR1 and CDR2 are LGHNT and FRNRAP. The length of the CDR3 is 15 residues. Here the CDR3 reads CASGLGDVSTDTQYF. The CDR3 DNA sequence: TGTGCTAGTGGTTTAGGGGACGTTAGCACAGATACGCAGTATTTT.

A single count supports this clone. CDR3: CAWGGTYEQYF. In DNA form, the CDR3 reads TGTGCCTGGGGGGGTACCTACGAGCAGTACTTC. The chain couples TRBV30 to TRBJ2-7, with D perhaps being TRBD1 or TRBD2 (5 bases each). Trimming removed 5 bases from V and 2 bases from J, with 7 bases in between. This CDR3 is built from 11 residues. CDR1 GTSNPN and CDR2 SVGIG come from the germline V gene (reference sequence). Together with reference TRBV30 and TRBJ2-7, the CDR3 gives the full variable domain: SQTIHQWPATLVQPVGSPLSLECTVEGTSNPNLYWYRQAAGRGLQLLFYSVGIGQISSEVPQNLSASRPQDRQFILSSKKLLLSDSGFYLCAWGGTYEQYFGPGTRLTVT.